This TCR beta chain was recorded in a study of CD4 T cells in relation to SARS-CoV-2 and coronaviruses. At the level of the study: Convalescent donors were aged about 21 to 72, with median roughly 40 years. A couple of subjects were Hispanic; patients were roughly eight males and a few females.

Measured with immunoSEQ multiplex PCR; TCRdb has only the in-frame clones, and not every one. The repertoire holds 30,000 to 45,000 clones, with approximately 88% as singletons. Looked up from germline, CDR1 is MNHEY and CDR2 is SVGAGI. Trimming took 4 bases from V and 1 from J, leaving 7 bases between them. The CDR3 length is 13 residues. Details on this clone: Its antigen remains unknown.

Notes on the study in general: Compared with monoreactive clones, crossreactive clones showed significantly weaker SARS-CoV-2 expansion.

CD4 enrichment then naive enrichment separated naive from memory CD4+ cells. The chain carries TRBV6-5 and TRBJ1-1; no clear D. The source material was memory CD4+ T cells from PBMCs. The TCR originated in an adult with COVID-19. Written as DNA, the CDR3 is TGTGCCAGCAGTTGGGAGGCGAACACTGAAGCTTTCTTT. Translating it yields CASSWEANTEAFF.